This record looks at one TCR beta chain sequence and its context. The target antigen is unknown. This entry is derived from a study of cytomegalovirus exposure and HLA in healthy donors. PCR used 60 Vbeta primers and 13 Jbeta primers. The data were produced by immunoSEQ multiplex PCR, yet TCRdb's version contains in-frame clones alone and is incomplete. Of 190,000 or so clones listed, roughly 77% are singletons. Germline-derived CDR1 and CDR2 are SGHTA and FQGNSA. V lost 3 bases to trimming and J lost 0 bases, with 7 bases between them. The length of the CDR3 is 14 residues. Study-level points and caveats: Accurate predictions that matched the HLA-A and HLA-B alleles of most subjects were reportedly made from TCR beta sequences. Immune exposure data for these donors was limited to CMV serostatus. Confirmation in vitro established that three CMV-associated chains were specific for CMV antigens.

The TCR comes from a male donor in good health and CMV-seropositive. The chain uses TRBV7-2 and TRBJ2-3; D remains unclear. The specimen was PBMCs. Written as DNA, the CDR3 is TGTGCCAGCAGCTTCGTATCCAGCACAGATACGCAGTATTTT. Encoded protein: CASSFVSSTDTQYF.